This entry lists 26 T cell receptor beta chains sequenced from one sample in a study of T cells in localized non-small cell lung cancer (dated by TCRdb to the early 2020s). Library creation used the immunoSEQ multiplex PCR assay. In its TCRdb copy, this immuneACCESS table keeps in-frame sequences only and misses some clones. Where compared with another copy, unresolved V genes explain less than half of these, and the others have no known cause. This sample lists about 1,800 clones; roughly 28% were detected once. 13% of the sample is taken by the ten largest. The sample consisted of lung tumor tissue, taken before any cancer treatment. These receptors all stem from a woman aged 40-69 years with stage I lung adenocarcinoma.

The V call is TRBV9, the J call TRBJ2-2, with 11 bases identical to TRBD2. The CDR3 is made up of 16 amino acids. V lost 9 bases and J lost 5; bases outside the gene matches: 12. Germline values: CDR1 SGDLS, CDR2 YYNGEE. CDR3 sequence: CATSPLAGGGTGELFF. CDR3 in DNA: TGTGCCACTTCGCCGTTAGCGGGAGGGGGGACCGGGGAGCTGTTTTTT.

This sequence joins TRBV30 and TRBJ1-4, with 8 bases aligning to TRBD1. This CDR3 contains 17 residues. Trimming cost V 0 bases and J 4 bases; bases outside gene matches: 10. From germline, CDR1 is GTSNPN and CDR2 SVGIG (reference sequence). CDR3 in amino acids: CAWSVQLRGQVNEKLFF. CDR3 sequence (DNA): TGTGCCTGGAGTGTACAACTCAGGGGGCAGGTTAATGAAAAACTGTTTTTT.

CDR3 loop: CASSLSAGTGNEQFF. The CDR3 region has the DNA TGTGCCAGCAGCTTATCGGCAGGGACGGGTAATGAGCAGTTCTTC. The chain employs TRBV11-3 and TRBJ2-1; TRBD1 or TRBD2 may be the D gene (5 bases each). The V end was cut by 2 bases, the J end by 7 bases, with 15 bases between. Germline V gene sequence: CDR1 SGHNT, CDR2 YENEEA. CDR3 length: 15 residues.

This clone turned up a few times. The genes are TRBV9 and TRBJ2-7; 13 nucleotides line up with TRBD2. The CDR3 contains 16 residues. V was clipped by 4 bases and J by 1 base; unmatched bases: 5. Germline CDR1 and CDR2: SGDLS and YYNGEE. CDR3 amino acids: CASSRTSGSPSYEQYF. DNA of the CDR3: TGTGCCAGCAGCCGGACTAGCGGGAGTCCGTCCTACGAGCAGTACTTC. Based on the CDR3 plus reference TRBV9 and TRBJ2-7, the full variable domain is DSGVTQTPKHLITATGQRVTLRCSPRSGDLSVYWYQQSLDQGLQFLIQYYNGEERAKGNILERFSAQQFPDLHSELNLSSLELGDSALYFCASSRTSGSPSYEQYFGPGTRLTVT.

This chain uses TRBV9 with TRBJ1-1, with D unresolved. Looked up from germline, CDR1 is SGDLS and CDR2 is YYNGEE. V lost 5 bases to trimming and J lost 3 bases, with 11 bases between them. This CDR3 spans 13 amino acids. CDR3 coding DNA: TGTGCCAGCAGTGACCTTAGGGACACTGAAGCTTTCTTT. It encodes CASSDLRDTEAFF.

This chain connects TRBV11-3 to TRBJ1-3, with D hard to call. V lost 7 bases and J 0 bases, leaving 10 bases between the germline ends. Germline values: CDR1 SGHNT, CDR2 YENEEA. There are 14 residues in the CDR3. The CDR3 reads CASTSLFSGNTIYF. In DNA form, the CDR3 reads TGTGCCAGCACCTCGTTGTTCTCTGGAAACACCATATATTTT.

Only a few counts were recorded for this clone. The rearrangement joins TRBV5-1 to TRBJ2-7; 8 bases match TRBD1. Germline V gives CDR1 SGHRS, CDR2 YFSETQ. The CDR3 sequence is 14 residues long. V gave up 0 bases and J gave up 2 bases; unmatched junction bases: 1. The CDR3 sequence is CASSLVQGAYEQYF. The CDR3 nucleotides read TGCGCCAGCAGCTTGGTACAGGGGGCCTACGAGCAGTACTTC.

The rearrangement links TRBV11-3 to TRBJ2-1; 8 nucleotides match TRBD1. Germline V gene lookup returns CDR1 SGHNT and CDR2 YENEEA. CDR3 length equals 15 residues. Unmatched junction bases numbered 8, after V lost 5 bases and J lost 5 bases. CDR3 coding DNA: TGTGCCAGCAGCCCCGGACAGGGACAACACAATGAGCAGTTCTTC. Protein product: CASSPGQGQHNEQFF.

The chain combines TRBV28 with TRBJ1-5; D not resolved. The V end lost 6 bases, the J end lost 3 bases, and 12 bases lay between the germline ends. In germline, CDR1 is MDHEN, CDR2 SYDVKM. This CDR3 spans 14 amino acids. The CDR3, as DNA: TGTGCCAGCAGCCTCTCCCCAGACAATCAGCCCCAGCATTTT. It codes for CASSLSPDNQPQHF.

The chain has TRBV30 and TRBJ2-6; D gene ambiguous. CDR1 GTSNPN and CDR2 SVGIG come from the germline V gene (reference sequence). Trimming stripped 1 base from V and 2 bases from J, with 0 bases between. The CDR3 loop spans 12 amino acids. The CDR3 loop is CAWSAGANVLTF. The CDR3 DNA sequence: TGTGCCTGGAGTGCTGGGGCCAACGTCCTGACTTTC.

This clone was observed a handful of times. The rearrangement links TRBV19 to TRBJ2-1, with a tentative D call TRBD2 (6 bases). The CDR3 loop spans 15 amino acids. Trimming stripped 3 bases from V and 4 bases from J, with 13 bases between. Germline-derived CDR1 and CDR2 are LNHDA and SQIVND (reference sequence). The CDR3: CASSIGRIPYNEQFF. In nucleotides, the CDR3 is TGTGCCAGTAGTATCGGGAGAATTCCTTACAATGAGCAGTTCTTC.

The chain combines TRBV6-8 with TRBJ2-7, with D possibly TRBD1 on 6 matching bases. The CDR3 length is 14 residues. Trimming shortened V by 10 bases and J by 3 bases, and 19 bases separated the two germline ends. Germline lookup yields CDR1 MNHGY and CDR2 SAAAGT. The CDR3 spells CATYDRSGLYEQYF. CDR3 DNA sequence: TGTGCCACCTACGACAGGTCGGGCCTCTACGAGCAGTACTTC.

This clone was counted only a few times. The V and J genes are TRBV9 and TRBJ1-3, with 7 positions matching TRBD1. The CDR3 covers 17 residues. CDR1 is SGDLS and CDR2 is YYNGEE in the germline V gene. V dropped 5 bases and J dropped 2; count of bases not matched to a gene: 13. The CDR3 sequence is CASSKNLPGGTGNTIYF. Written as DNA, the CDR3 is TGTGCCAGCAGTAAAAACCTCCCAGGGGGAACTGGAAACACCATATATTTT.

In its sample, this clone was seen a few times. This chain joins TRBV11-3 and TRBJ2-3; D is ambiguous. The CDR3 is 15 residues long. V lost 2 bases and J lost 0, with 9 bases in between. Germline V gene data show CDR1 as SGHNT and CDR2 as YENEEA. The DNA for the CDR3 is TGTGCCAGCAGCTTAAACGGTGCCAGCACAGATACGCAGTATTTT. Translated: CASSLNGASTDTQYF.

The V call is TRBV6-8, the J call TRBJ1-1; D is unclear. V lost 7 bases and J lost 1, with 7 bases in between. CDR1 is MNHGY, CDR2 SAAAGT, per germline. CDR3 size: 12 residues. The CDR3 DNA follows: TGTGCCAGCAAAGAGGGGAACACTGAAGCTTTCTTT. It encodes CASKEGNTEAFF.

The gene calls are TRBV5-1 and TRBJ1-3; D is ambiguous. Germline-derived CDR1 and CDR2 are SGHRS and YFSETQ. With 4 bases removed from V and 1 base from J, the gap between germline ends came to 12 bases. The CDR3 has 15 residues. In DNA, the CDR3 is TGCGCCAGCAGCCTAGCCCAGGATTCTGGAAACACCATATATTTT. Translating gives CASSLAQDSGNTIYF.

This clone was found a few times. The chain combines TRBV6-8 with TRBJ1-1, with D maybe TRBD1 (5 bases). This CDR3 is 16 amino acids long. V dropped 6 bases and J dropped 5 bases, with 22 bases sitting between them. Per germline, CDR1 MNHGY and CDR2 SAAAGT. The CDR3 loop is CASSGRPRGPRTEAFF. CDR3 nucleotides: TGTGCCAGCAGCGGCCGGCCTCGGGGACCGAGGACTGAAGCTTTCTTT.

This chain joins TRBV10-3 and TRBJ1-2; D possibly corresponds to TRBD1 (5 bases). CDR1 is ENHRY, CDR2 SYGVKD, per germline. The V end was cut by 2 bases, the J end by 10 bases, with 14 bases between. This CDR3 is built from 13 residues. CDR3 region: CAISEPRQTAYTF. CDR3 sequence (DNA): TGTGCCATCAGTGAGCCGCGGCAGACAGCCTACACCTTC.

This clone was seen more than once but under ten times. The chain joins TRBV11-3 to TRBJ2-5, with 9 bases identical to TRBD2. CDR3 length: 16 residues. Per germline, CDR1 SGHNT and CDR2 YENEEA. Trimming took 4 bases from V and 3 from J; bases not matched to a gene: 9. In nucleotides, the CDR3 is TGTGCCAGCAGCTCCGGACTAGCGCTGGGGGAAGAGACCCAGTACTTC. It translates to CASSSGLALGEETQYF.

The chain has TRBV6-8 and TRBJ1-2; D is ambiguous. The germline V and J ends were trimmed by 7 bases and 4 bases, with 16 bases remaining between them. The germline V gene has CDR1 MNHGY and CDR2 SAAAGT. This CDR3 region has 14 residues. The CDR3 DNA is TGTGCCAGCACCCACACGTATGATCTCTATGGCTACACCTTC. As protein: CASTHTYDLYGYTF.

There are a few counts of this clone. This chain connects TRBV29-1 to TRBJ1-4, with D possibly matching TRBD1 (6 bases). This CDR3 contains 12 residues. The germline V and J ends were trimmed by 3 bases and 7 bases, with 9 bases remaining between them. Germline V gene sequence: CDR1 SQVTM, CDR2 ANQGSEA. The CDR3 loop reads CSVEMGAEKLFF. CDR3 sequence (DNA): TGCAGCGTTGAGATGGGGGCTGAAAAACTGTTTTTT. The variable domain in full, completed from reference TRBV29-1 and TRBJ1-4, reads SAVISQKPSRDICQRGTSLTIQCQVDSQVTMMFWYRQQPGQSLTLIATANQGSEATYESGFVIDKFPISRPNLTFSTLTVSNMSPEDSSIYLCSVEMGAEKLFFGSGTQLSVL.

This clone showed up just a few times. The rearrangement links TRBV5-1 to TRBJ2-5; 13 bases line up with TRBD2. V shed 3 bases, J shed 1 base, and the junction held 15 bases outside the gene matches. There are 20 residues in the CDR3. Germline V gives CDR1 SGHRS, CDR2 YFSETQ. The CDR3 protein is CASSSNQRTSGSGAQETQYF. CDR3 in DNA: TGCGCCAGCAGCTCTAACCAGCGGACTAGCGGGAGTGGGGCCCAAGAGACCCAGTACTTC.

J is TRBJ2-7 and V is TRBV18; D remains ambiguous. Germline V gene data show CDR1 as KGHSH and CDR2 as LQKENI. The CDR3 contains 14 residues. The V and J ends lost 0 bases and 0 bases respectively, with 6 bases between them. The CDR3 loop reads CASSPPEFSYEQYF. DNA for the CDR3: TGTGCCAGCTCACCACCGGAATTCTCCTACGAGCAGTACTTC.

The chain combines TRBV19 with TRBJ2-1, with TRBD1 matching 7 bases. Trimming cost V 3 bases and J 5 bases; bases outside gene matches: 10. The CDR3 contains 16 residues. Germline V gene sequence: CDR1 LNHDA, CDR2 SQIVND (reference sequence). The CDR3 sequence: CASSITGAGPDNEQFF. The CDR3 DNA follows: TGTGCCAGTAGTATCACAGGGGCAGGGCCAGACAATGAGCAGTTCTTC.

The chain combines TRBV9 with TRBJ2-5, with D unresolved. Germline CDR1 SGDLS, CDR2 YYNGEE. The CDR3 has 13 amino acids. The ends were cut back, 5 bases at V and 4 bases at J, with 12 bases in the middle. The CDR3 region has the DNA TGTGCCAGCAGTGCCAGCAGCTCAGAGACCCAGTACTTC. Encoded protein: CASSASSSETQYF.

This chain connects TRBV10-3 to TRBJ2-7; no clear D gene. CDR3 size: 12 residues. Germline V CDR1 and CDR2: ENHRY, SYGVKD. Trimming left V 4 bases short and J 3 bases short, with 7 bases between. The CDR3 loop is CAISGSDYEQYF. As DNA, the CDR3 is TGTGCCATCAGTGGGTCTGACTACGAGCAGTACTTC.